This TCR beta chain was identified in a study of T cell changes during pregnancy in multiple sclerosis. Assay used: immunoSEQ multiplex PCR; TCRdb lists only in-frame clones, some missing. Of tens of thousands of clones detected, about 90% appear once; the ten largest clones hold about 1.4%. The CDR3 has 15 residues. V was clipped by 2 bases and J by 3 bases; unmatched bases: 1. Germline CDR1 and CDR2: MGHDK and SYGVNS. The chain carries TRBV25-1 and TRBJ2-2; 9 bases agree with TRBD1. The TCR sequence derives from a female donor in good health, enrolled as a control in a pregnancy study. Material: peripheral blood, obtained in the second trimester of pregnancy. DNA of the CDR3: TGTGCCAGCAGTGAACGGGACAGGGACACCGGGGAGCTGTTTTTT. It yields the protein CASSERDRDTGELFF.